The rows below give T cell receptor beta chains drawn from one sample of a study of long-term antiretroviral therapy in people with HIV. The assay was immunoSEQ multiplex PCR, and TCRdb's table has in-frame clones only and misses some. The sample records 20,000 to 25,000 clones, approximately 84% being singletons. The source was unsorted PBMCs, collected 0.5 years after starting antiretroviral therapy. The receptors were gathered from a man younger than 35 with HIV. CDR3s include the opening cysteine and the closing phenylalanine or tryptophan. Size is omitted from some rows. Given values are once, few, many or a class for expanded clones.

>TRBJ2-7|TRBV4-2|-
CASSQEKRVYEQYF
>TRBJ2-3|TRBV18|-
CASSPGTATDTQYF
>TRBJ1-1|TRBV5-4|few
CASSPANTEAFF
>TRBJ2-7|TRBV6-6|-
CASSTTGILHEQYF
>TRBJ2-1|TRBV4-3|-
CASSQDLGGGSSYNEQFF
>TRBJ2-1|TRBV25-1|-
CASSELIGQYNEQFF
>TRBJ1-4|TRBV5-6|-
CASSLGVSPATNEKLFF
>TRBJ2-1|TRBV27|-
CASSFGLADYNEQFF
>TRBJ2-7|TRBV6-6|-
CASSYSTSGYEQYF
>TRBJ1-5|TRBV4-1|-
CASSLRWTGGKLQPQHF
>TRBJ2-2|TRBV4-1|once
CASSQGYEVMNTGELFF
>TRBJ2-7|TRBV2|-
CASRGTSGTYEQYF
>TRBJ2-2|TRBV28|few
CASSLPTTGELFF
>TRBJ1-6|TRBV6-5|-
CASSYGSRGQGSPLHF
>TRBJ1-6|TRBV5-6|-
CASSLGRDYNSPLHF
>TRBJ1-1|TRBV4-3|once
CASSQGRQGETEAFF
>TRBJ2-2|TRBV7-3|-
CASRTPDSGELFF
>TRBJ2-6|TRBV27|once
CASTLDGPGANVLTF
>TRBJ1-5|TRBV7-2|-
CASSPPDGGSNQPQHF
>TRBJ1-4|TRBV30|-
CAGMTGASGKLFF
>TRBJ2-5|TRBV5-1|-
CASSLVGMETQYF
>TRBJ1-5|TRBV7-2|-
CASSLTQGSQPQHF
>TRBJ2-2|TRBV10-1|few
CASRRGPNTGELFF
>TRBJ1-2|TRBV4-1|-
CASSQGLPGPSGYTF
>TRBJ1-1|TRBV5-1|-
CASTYGSTGAEAFF
>TRBJ1-2|TRBV7-9|-
CASRRDRAGGYTF
>TRBJ1-6|TRBV7-9|-
CASSERPNSPLHF
>TRBJ2-5|TRBV6-1|few
CASSEVGETQYF
>TRBJ2-7|TRBV6-4|-
CASSAGTGDTYEQYF
>TRBJ2-1|TRBV5-8|-
CASSIWTSGSYNEQFF
>TRBJ1-1|TRBV4-3|-
CASSQDRGNTEAFF
>TRBJ2-3|TRBV29-1|-
CSVGQGPDTQYF
>TRBJ1-4|TRBV30|few
CAWSDPAGLRPEKLFF
>TRBJ2-3|TRBV11-2|-
CASSFLAGGRGGDTQYF
>TRBJ2-7|TRBV4-3|-
CASSQDWGTSGSYEQYF
>TRBJ2-3|TRBV5-1|once
CASSLTRTGSADTQYF
>TRBJ2-1|TRBV19|-
CASSYQAGSSYNEQFF
>TRBJ1-1|TRBV9|-
CASRNNDRANTEAFF
>TRBJ1-2|TRBV7-9|few
CASSSRGQGYGYTF
>TRBJ2-1|TRBV7-2|-
CASSSRAGNEQFF
>TRBJ1-2|TRBV30|-
CAWSVYPRYGYTF
>TRBJ2-7|TRBV7-9|-
CASSSILPGINEQYF
>TRBJ2-5|TRBV28|-
CASSSTGAETQYF
>TRBJ1-2|TRBV6-1|-
CASSEATGYYGYTF
>TRBJ2-1|TRBV29-1|-
CSVLTGQYNEQFF
>TRBJ1-5|TRBV18|-
CASSPTTDQPQHF
>TRBJ2-3|TRBV2|-
CASSAQGSDTQYF
>TRBJ2-3|TRBV5-4|-
CASSLKLAPITDTQYF
>TRBJ1-4|TRBV5-5|-
CASSQTAATNEKLFF
>TRBJ2-7|TRBV6-5|-
CASSHMGLAGYEQYF
>TRBJ2-7|TRBV7-9|few
CASSLNTGGIYTYEQYF